Here is one TCR beta chain with its context. The target of this receptor is not known. No much larger clone is present one base from it, and per-base qualities are unavailable. Taken with the paper, the label for time point translates to: persistent/refractory GD, antithyroid drugs over 5 years with positive TRAb. For both TCR sequencing and RNA sequencing, RNA was extracted from PBMCs in TRIzol. The diagnosis of Graves' disease was made according to American Thyroid Association guidelines. Patients for the study were recruited at an endocrinology department in Xi'an, China. Each patient gave approximately 8.8 milliliters of peripheral blood, collected in an EDTA anticoagulant tube. PBMCs were isolated by Ficoll Paque Plus density gradient separation without further T cell sorting. RNA quality was checked with an Agilent 2100 Bioanalyzer and agarose gel, and concentration with a NanoDrop 2000. The data stem from a study of regulatory T cells in long-lasting Graves disease (dated by TCRdb to the early 2020s). With regard to the full study: Persistent Graves' disease meant more than 5 years of antithyroid drug treatment with TSH receptor autoantibodies that stayed positive. This study used TCR sequencing and RNA sequencing of peripheral blood to compare persistent Graves' disease patients against newly diagnosed Graves' disease patients. The study was registered as a clinical trial and conducted in China. TCR sequencing covered roughly 13 persistent and roughly 20 newly diagnosed Graves' disease patients, 33 samples in total. On average, persistent Graves' disease patients in the clinical cohort had been on antithyroid drugs for around ten years.

General study outcomes and caveats: The study examined only peripheral blood because the primary lesion, thyroid tissue, could not be accessed. Only the TCR beta chain was sequenced and analyzed. Persistent disease showed preferential use of TRBV28, TRBJ1-2 and TRBJ2-5, whereas newly diagnosed disease favored TRBV20-1 and TRBJ2-1. As a limitation, the authors acknowledged that the small sample size may reduce accuracy. More public clonotypes were shared among persistent patients (roughly 3,000) than among newly diagnosed patients (just under 1,000). Lower TCR Shannon entropy and fewer highly expanded clones were observed in persistent Graves' disease patients than in newly diagnosed patients, which suggested clonal expansion.

The cysteine opens and the phenylalanine closes a CDR3 of 14 amino acids. Kept here is only the CDR3 DNA, which spans 42 bases and is read in frame from base 1. Trimming leaves V shorter by 6 bases and J shorter by 5 bases, with the junction holding 12 bases beyond the gene matches. Taken from the germline V gene (reference sequence), the CDR1 and CDR2 loops are DFQATT and SNEGSKA. Library construction relied on multiplex PCR. Sequencing used an Illumina HiSeq 4000. CDR3 regions were amplified by Arm-PCR with iRepertoire HTBI primers to construct TCR beta libraries. Before sequencing, the PCR products went through gel purification. The paper's data handling went like this. A total of under 80 TRBV and 14 TRBJ segments were identified across samples and were used for gene usage analysis of CDR3 amino acid clonotypes. COPE and FqMerger were used to merge the filtered high-quality paired reads into contigs. BLAST was used to align contigs to the IMGT TRBV, TRBD and TRBJ reference genes, and CDR3 was defined following IMGT. Any clonotype with a frequency above 0.1% was classified as a highly expanded clone. Repertoire diversity was measured by Shannon entropy, and V-J evenness by the Gini coefficient. Public clonotypes were defined as clonotypes shared by more than one individual. TCRdb reprocessed the public reads (quality trimming at Q25 with fastp, clone calling with MiXCR) and kept in-frame beta chains. Each CDR3 protein gets just one entry, which takes the most common genes and DNA from the rows behind it. TCRdb, not the authors, supplied the V and J calls. This sample gives a few hundred thousand distinct CDR3 sequences in total; about 23% of them show up just once. Around 30% of the sample is held by the ten biggest clonotypes.

This receptor was obtained from a woman aged 40 to 55 with Graves disease. Donor details come from another sample of the same person, matched by shared clones. Recombination linked TRBV20-1 to TRBJ1-1, and TRBD1 aligns with 7 junction nucleotides. The material sequenced was peripheral blood mononuclear cells (PBMCs), taken when the disease was refractory, from a patient treated with antithyroid drugs. The nucleotide sequence is given as TGCAGTGCCATCACAGACAGGGCGGGAACTGAAGCTTTCTTT. This encodes CSAITDRAGTEAFF.